Here is one T cell receptor (beta chain) with its context. These data are taken from a study of T cell changes during pregnancy in multiple sclerosis. Clones were sequenced by immunoSEQ multiplex PCR, and TCRdb holds only the in-frame ones, with some missing. The sample has approximately 40,000 clones, 92% seen once. The V gene's germline CDR1 is SGHTA and CDR2 FQGNSA. The CDR3 consists of 16 residues. The junction had 11 bases not matched to a gene; V was cut back by 5 bases and J by 2 bases. V gene TRBV7-2 combines with J gene TRBJ2-5; 7 nucleotides match TRBD1. The material sequenced was CD4+ T cells from peripheral blood mononuclear cells, taken in the third trimester of pregnancy. This TCR was recovered from a female donor with multiple sclerosis, enrolled in a pregnancy study. CDR3 in amino acids: CASSPTPGQPQETQYF. CDR3 sequence (DNA): TGTGCCAGCAGCCCAACTCCGGGACAGCCACAAGAGACCCAGTACTTC.